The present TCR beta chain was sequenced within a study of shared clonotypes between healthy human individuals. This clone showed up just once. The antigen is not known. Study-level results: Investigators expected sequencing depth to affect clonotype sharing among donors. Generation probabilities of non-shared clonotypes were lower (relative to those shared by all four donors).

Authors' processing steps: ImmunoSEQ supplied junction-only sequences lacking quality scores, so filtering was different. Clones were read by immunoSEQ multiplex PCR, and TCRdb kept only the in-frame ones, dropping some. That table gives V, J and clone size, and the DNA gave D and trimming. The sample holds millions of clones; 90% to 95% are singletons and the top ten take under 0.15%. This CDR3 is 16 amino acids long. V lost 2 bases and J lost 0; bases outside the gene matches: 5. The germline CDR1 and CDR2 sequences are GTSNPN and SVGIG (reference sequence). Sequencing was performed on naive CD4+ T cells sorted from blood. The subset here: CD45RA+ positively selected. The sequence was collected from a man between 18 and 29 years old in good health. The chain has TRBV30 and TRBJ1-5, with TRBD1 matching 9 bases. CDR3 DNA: TGTGCCTGGAGTCAACAGGGGGCAAATAGCAATCAGCCCCAGCATTTT. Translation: CAWSQQGANSNQPQHF.